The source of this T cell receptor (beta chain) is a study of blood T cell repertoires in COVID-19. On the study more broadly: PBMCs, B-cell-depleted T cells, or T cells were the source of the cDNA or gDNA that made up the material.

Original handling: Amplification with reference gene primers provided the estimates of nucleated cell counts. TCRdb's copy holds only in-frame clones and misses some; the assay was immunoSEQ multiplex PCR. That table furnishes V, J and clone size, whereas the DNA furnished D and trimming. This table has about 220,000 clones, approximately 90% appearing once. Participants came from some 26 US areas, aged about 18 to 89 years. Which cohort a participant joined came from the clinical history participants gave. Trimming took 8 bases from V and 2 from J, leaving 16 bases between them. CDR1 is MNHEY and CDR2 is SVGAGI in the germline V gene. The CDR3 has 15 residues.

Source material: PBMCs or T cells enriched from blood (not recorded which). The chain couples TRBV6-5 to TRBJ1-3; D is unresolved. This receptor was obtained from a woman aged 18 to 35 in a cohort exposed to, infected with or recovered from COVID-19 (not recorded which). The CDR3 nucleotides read TGTGCCAGCCCCGGCGGGCCAGGTACTGGAAACACCATATATTTT. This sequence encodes CASPGGPGTGNTIYF.